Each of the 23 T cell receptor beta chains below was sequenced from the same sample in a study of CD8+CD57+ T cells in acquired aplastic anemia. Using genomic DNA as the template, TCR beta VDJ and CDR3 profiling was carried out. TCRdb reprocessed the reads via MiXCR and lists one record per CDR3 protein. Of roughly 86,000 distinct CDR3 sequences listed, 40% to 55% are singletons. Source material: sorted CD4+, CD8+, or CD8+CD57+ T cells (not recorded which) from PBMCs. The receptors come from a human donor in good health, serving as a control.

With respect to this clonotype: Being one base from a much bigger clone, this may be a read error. The CDR3 reads CSASETDYGYNERFF. The CDR3 DNA sequence: TGCAGTGCTAGTGAAACGGACTACGGTTACAATGAGCGGTTCTTC. The gene calls are TRBV20-1 and TRBJ2-1, with D tentatively TRBD2 (6 bases). Germline lookup yields CDR1 DFQATT and CDR2 SNEGSKA (reference sequence). This CDR3 has 15 amino acids.

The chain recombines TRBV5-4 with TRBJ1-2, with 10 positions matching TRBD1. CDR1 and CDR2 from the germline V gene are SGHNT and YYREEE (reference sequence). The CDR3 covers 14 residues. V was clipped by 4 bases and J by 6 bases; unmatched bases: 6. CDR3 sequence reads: CASSEGQGRHGYTF. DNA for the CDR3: TGTGCCAGCAGCGAGGGACAGGGGAGACATGGCTACACCTTC.

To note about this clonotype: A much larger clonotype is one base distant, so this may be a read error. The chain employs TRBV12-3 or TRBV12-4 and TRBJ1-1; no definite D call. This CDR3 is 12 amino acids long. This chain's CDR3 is CASSFGSVEALF. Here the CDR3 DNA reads TGTGCCAGCAGTTTCGGGTCGGTTGAAGCTCTCTTT.

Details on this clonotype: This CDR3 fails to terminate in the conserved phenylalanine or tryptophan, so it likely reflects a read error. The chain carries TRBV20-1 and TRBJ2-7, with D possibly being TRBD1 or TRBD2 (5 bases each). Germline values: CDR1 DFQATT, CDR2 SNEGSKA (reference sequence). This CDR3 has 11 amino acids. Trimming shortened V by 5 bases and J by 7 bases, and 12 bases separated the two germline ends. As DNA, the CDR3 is TGCAGTGCTGGGGACGGCGCTGAGCAGTACCCC. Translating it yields CSAGDGAEQYP.

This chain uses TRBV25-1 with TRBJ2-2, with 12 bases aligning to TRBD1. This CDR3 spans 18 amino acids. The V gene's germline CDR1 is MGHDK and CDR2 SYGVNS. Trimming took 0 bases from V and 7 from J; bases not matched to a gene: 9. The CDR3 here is CASSEYNSGTGGIGELFF. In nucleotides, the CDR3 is TGTGCCAGCAGTGAATATAACTCCGGGACAGGGGGCATCGGGGAGCTGTTTTTT.

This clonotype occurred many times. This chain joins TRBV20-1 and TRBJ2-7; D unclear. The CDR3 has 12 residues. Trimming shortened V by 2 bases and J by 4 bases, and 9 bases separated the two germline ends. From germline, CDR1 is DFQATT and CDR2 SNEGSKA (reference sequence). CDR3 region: CSARPLEYEQYF. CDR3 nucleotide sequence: TGCAGTGCTAGACCACTCGAGTACGAGCAGTACTTC.

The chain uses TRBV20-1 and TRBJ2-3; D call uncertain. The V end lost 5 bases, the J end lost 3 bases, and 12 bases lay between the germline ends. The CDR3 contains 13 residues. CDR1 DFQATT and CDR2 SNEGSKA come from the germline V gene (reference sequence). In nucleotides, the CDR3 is TGCAGTGCTCAACACTCACAGACAGATACGCAGTATTTT. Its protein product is CSAQHSQTDTQYF.

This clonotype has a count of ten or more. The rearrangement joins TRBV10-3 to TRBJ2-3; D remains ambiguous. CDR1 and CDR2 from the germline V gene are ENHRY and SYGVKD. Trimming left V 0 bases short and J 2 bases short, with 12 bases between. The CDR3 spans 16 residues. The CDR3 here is CAISESGLSPTDTQYF. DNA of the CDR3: TGTGCCATCAGTGAGTCAGGGCTAAGCCCCACAGATACGCAGTATTTT.

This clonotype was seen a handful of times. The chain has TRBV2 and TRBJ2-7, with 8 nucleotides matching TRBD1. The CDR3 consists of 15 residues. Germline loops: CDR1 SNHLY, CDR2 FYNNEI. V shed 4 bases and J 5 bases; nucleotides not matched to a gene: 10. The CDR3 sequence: CASSGNRRGLDEQYF. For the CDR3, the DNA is TGTGCCAGCAGTGGTAATCGCAGGGGGCTGGACGAGCAGTACTTC.

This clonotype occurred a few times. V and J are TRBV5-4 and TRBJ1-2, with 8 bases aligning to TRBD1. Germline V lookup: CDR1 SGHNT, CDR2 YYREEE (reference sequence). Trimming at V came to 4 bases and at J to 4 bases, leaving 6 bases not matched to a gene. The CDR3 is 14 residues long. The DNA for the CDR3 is TGTGCCAGCAGCGCAACGACAGGGGTCTATGGCTACACCTTC. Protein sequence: CASSATTGVYGYTF.

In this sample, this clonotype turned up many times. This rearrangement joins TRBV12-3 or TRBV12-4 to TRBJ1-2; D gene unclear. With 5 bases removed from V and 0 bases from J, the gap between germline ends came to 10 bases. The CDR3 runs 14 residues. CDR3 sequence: CASSPSRSNYGYTF. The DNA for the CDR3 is TGTGCCAGCAGTCCCTCAAGGTCTAACTATGGCTACACCTTC.

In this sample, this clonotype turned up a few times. CDR3 protein: CASGSSEKLFF. The CDR3 bases are TGTGCCAGCGGAAGTAGTGAAAAACTGTTTTTT. J is TRBJ1-4 and V is TRBV7-9; D remains ambiguous. The CDR3 has 11 amino acids. Germline-derived CDR1 and CDR2 are SEHNR and FQNEAQ (reference sequence). The V end lost 8 bases, the J end lost 7 bases, and 8 bases lay between the germline ends.

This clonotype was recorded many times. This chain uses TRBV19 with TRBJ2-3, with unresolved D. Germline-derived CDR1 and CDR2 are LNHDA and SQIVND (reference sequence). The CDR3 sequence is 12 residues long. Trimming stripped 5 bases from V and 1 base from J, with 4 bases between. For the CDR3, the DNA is TGTGCCAGTAGTCCGGGCACAGATACGCAGTATTTT. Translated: CASSPGTDTQYF.

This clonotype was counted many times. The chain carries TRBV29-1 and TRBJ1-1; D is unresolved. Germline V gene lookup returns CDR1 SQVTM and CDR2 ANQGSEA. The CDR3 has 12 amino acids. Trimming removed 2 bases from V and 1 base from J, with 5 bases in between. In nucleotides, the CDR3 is TGCAGCGTTGAACCCGGGAACACTGAAGCTTTCTTT. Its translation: CSVEPGNTEAFF.

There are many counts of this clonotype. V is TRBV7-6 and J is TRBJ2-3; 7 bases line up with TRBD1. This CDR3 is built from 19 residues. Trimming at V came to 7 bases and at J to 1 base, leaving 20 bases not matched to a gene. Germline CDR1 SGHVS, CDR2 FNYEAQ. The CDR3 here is CASTEQPTGPKEGTDTQYF. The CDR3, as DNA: TGTGCCAGCACCGAGCAGCCGACAGGGCCCAAGGAAGGCACAGATACGCAGTATTTT. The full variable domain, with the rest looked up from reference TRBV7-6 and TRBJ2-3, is GAGVSQSPRYKVTKRGQDVALRCDPISGHVSLYWYRQALGQGPEFLTYFNYEAQQDKSGLPNDRFSAERPEGSISTLTIQRTEQRDSAMYRCASTEQPTGPKEGTDTQYFGPGTRLTVL.

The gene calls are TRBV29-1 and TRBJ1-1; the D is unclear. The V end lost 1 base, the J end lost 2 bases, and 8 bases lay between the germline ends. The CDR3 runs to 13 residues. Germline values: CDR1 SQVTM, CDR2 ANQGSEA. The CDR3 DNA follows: TGCAGCGTTGAAGTAGGTAGAAACACTGAAGCTTTCTTT. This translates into CSVEVGRNTEAFF.

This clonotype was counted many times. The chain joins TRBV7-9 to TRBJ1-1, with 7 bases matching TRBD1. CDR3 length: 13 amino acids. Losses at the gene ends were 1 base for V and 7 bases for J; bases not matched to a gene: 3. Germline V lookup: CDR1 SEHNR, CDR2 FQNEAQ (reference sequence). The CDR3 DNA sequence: TGTGCCAGCAGCTTAGGGACAGGAGATGAAGCTTTCTTT. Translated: CASSLGTGDEAFF.

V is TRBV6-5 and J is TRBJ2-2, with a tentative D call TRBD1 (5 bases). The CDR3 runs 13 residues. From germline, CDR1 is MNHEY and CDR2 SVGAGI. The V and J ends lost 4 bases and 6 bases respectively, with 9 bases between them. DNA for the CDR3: TGTGCCAGCAGTTTCAAGACAGCCGGGGAGCTGTTTTTT. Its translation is CASSFKTAGELFF.

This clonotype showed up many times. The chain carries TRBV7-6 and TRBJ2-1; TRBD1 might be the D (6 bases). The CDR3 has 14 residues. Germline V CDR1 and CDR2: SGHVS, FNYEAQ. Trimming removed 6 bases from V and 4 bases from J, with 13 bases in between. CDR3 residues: CASSYSGVYNEQFF. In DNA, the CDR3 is TGTGCCAGCAGTTACTCAGGGGTGTACAATGAGCAGTTCTTC.

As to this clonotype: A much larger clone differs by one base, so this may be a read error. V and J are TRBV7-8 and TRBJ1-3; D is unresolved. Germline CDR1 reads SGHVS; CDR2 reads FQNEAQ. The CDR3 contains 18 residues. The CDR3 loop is CASSLGYGESGSGNTMYF. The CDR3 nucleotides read TGTGCCAGCAGCTTAGGATACGGAGAGTCTGGCTCTGGAAACACCATGTATTTT. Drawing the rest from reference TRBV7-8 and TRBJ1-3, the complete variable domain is GAGVSQSPRYKVAKRGQDVALRCDPISGHVSLFWYQQALGQGPEFLTYFQNEAQLDKSGLPSDRFFAERPEGSVSTLKIQRTQQEDSAVYLCASSLGYGESGSGNTMYFGEGSWLTVV.

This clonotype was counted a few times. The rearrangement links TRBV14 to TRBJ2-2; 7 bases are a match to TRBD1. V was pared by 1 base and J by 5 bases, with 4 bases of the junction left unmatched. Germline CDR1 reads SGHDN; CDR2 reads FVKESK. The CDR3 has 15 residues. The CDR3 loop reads CASSQAGTVTGELFF. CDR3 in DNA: TGTGCCAGCAGCCAAGCCGGGACAGTTACCGGGGAGCTGTTTTTT.

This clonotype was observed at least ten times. The CDR3 bases are TGTGCCAGCAGTGAAGGACTAGCGGGGGACCCTGGCTACAATGAGCAGTTCTTC. This gives the protein CASSEGLAGDPGYNEQFF. The J gene is TRBJ2-1, the V gene TRBV2; 12 bases are shared with TRBD2. V lost 1 base, J lost 3 bases, and 7 bases stayed unmatched. CDR1 SNHLY and CDR2 FYNNEI come from the germline V gene. The CDR3 sequence is 18 residues long.

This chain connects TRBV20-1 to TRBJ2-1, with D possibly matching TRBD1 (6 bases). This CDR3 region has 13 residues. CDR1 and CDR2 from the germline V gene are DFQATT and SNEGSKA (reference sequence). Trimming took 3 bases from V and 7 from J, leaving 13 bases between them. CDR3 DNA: TGCAGTGCTAGCAGGGGCATGGTGAATGAGCAGTTCTTC. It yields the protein CSASRGMVNEQFF.